This T cell receptor (beta chain) was captured by sequencing in a study of cytomegalovirus exposure and HLA in healthy donors (dated by TCRdb to 2016 to 2017). Turning to the overall study: A later analysis indicated that the roughly 120 validation repertoires were generated on the platform also employed for the roughly 720 repertoires of the first cohort. The aim of the study was to test whether cataloging public T cell receptors could identify signatures of past pathogen exposure. In addition to the first cohort of hundreds of subjects, a separate validation cohort of 120 different subjects was used. The study combined high-throughput TCR immunosequencing, statistical association of individual TCRs with disease status, and machine learning to predict cytomegalovirus infection status. Points the paper makes about the study in general: In the study, approximately 150 TCR beta chains were listed as associated with cytomegalovirus. Across donors, most TCR sequences were observed very rarely, whereas some public TCRs were present in many individuals. The authors suggested that the approach could potentially be extended to other disease states and immunological phenotypes. A later analysis found that TCRs clustered in the first cohort also tended to co-occur in the roughly 120 validation repertoires, with about 94% of cluster scores above 0. In both the original and validation cohorts, the classifier was reported to diagnose cytomegalovirus status with high specificity and sensitivity. A later analysis had no HLA typing for the validation cohort, so co-occurrence there was scored across all 120 repertoires. A few of the identified cytomegalovirus-associated TCR beta chains were confirmed in vitro to be specific for cytomegalovirus antigens.

The method was the immunoSEQ multiplex PCR assay. Per the authors' processing: To diagnose cytomegalovirus status from the catalog of TCR beta chain sequences, a statistical classification framework was built. This immuneACCESS table, as held by TCRdb, lists in-frame sequences with V and J called but not all clones. Of the missing ones, under half trace to an unresolved V gene in checked studies; the others have no known cause. V and J calls plus clone size are reproduced from that table; the DNA served to infer D and trimming. A total of 190,000 or so clones appear in this sample, 80% to 85% of them only once. Jointly, the top ten make up around 2.8% of the sample. The CDR3 contains 15 residues, cysteine and phenylalanine counted. Only CDR3 DNA is held: 45 bases, read in frame from base 1. Germline trimming amounts to 8 bases on V and 0 bases on J, with 7 as the count of junction bases outside the gene matches. CDR1 MNHEY and CDR2 SVGAGI are derived from the germline V gene.

Of note for this clone: This receptor's antigen is unknown. Base qualities are not at hand, and no much larger clone is one base apart.

Separate from the approximately 670-subject first cohort, the validation cohort of about 110 subjects was the group to which the donors belonged. This clonotype was sampled from a woman between 18 and 29 years old in good health and CMV-seropositive. The receptor chain draws on TRBV6-5 and TRBJ2-3; the junction holds 8 bases that match TRBD1. The sequencing input was PBMCs. The CDR3 amino acid sequence is: CASHTGGTSTDTQYF. The nucleotides read TGTGCCAGCCACACAGGGGGGACTAGCACAGATACGCAGTATTTT.